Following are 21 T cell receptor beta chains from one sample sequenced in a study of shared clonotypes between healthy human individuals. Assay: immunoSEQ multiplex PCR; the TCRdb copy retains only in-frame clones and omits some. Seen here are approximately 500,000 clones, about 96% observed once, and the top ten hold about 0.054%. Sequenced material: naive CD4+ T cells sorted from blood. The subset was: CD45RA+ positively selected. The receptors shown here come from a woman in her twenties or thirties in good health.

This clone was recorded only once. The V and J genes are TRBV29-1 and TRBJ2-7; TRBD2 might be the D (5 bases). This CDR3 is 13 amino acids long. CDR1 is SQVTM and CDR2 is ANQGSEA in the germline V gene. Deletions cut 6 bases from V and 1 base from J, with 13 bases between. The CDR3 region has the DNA TGCAGCGTCCTACCTTGGGAGTCCTACGAGCAGTACTTC. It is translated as CSVLPWESYEQYF.

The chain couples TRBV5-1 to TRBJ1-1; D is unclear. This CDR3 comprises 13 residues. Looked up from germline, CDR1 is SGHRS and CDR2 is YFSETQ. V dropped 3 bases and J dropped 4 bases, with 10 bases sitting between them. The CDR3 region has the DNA TGCGCCAGCAGCTCTGTCGTAACCACTGAAGCTTTCTTT. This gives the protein CASSSVVTTEAFF.

CDR3 in amino acids: CASSWSGTGGTEAFF. Here the CDR3 DNA reads TGCGCCAGCAGCTGGAGCGGGACAGGGGGGACTGAAGCTTTCTTT. V usage is TRBV5-1 and J usage is TRBJ1-1; 11 nucleotides agree with TRBD1. The CDR3 loop spans 15 amino acids. The germline V gene encodes CDR1 SGHRS and CDR2 YFSETQ. Germline trimming cut 3 bases from V and 5 bases from J; bases unmatched to any gene: 6.

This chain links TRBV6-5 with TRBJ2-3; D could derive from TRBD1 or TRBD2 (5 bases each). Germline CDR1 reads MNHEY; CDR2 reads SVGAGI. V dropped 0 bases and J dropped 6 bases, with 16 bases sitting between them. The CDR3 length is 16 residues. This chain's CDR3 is CASSYSNGGVGDTQYF. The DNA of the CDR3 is TGTGCCAGCAGTTACTCGAATGGGGGAGTGGGGGATACGCAGTATTTT.

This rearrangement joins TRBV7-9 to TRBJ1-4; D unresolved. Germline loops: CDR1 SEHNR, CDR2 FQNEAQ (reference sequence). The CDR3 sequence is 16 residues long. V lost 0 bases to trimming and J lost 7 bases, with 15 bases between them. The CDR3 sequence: CASSLAAGGIGEKLFF. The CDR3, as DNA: TGTGCCAGCAGCTTAGCCGCTGGTGGGATTGGTGAAAAACTGTTTTTT.

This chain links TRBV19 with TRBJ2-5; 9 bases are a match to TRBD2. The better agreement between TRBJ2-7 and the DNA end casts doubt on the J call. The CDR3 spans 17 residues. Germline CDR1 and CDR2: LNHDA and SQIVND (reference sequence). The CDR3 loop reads CASSPGEYSGRLDEQYF. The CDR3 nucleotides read TGTGCCAGTAGTCCCGGGGAGTATAGCGGGAGACTTGACGAGCAGTACTTC.

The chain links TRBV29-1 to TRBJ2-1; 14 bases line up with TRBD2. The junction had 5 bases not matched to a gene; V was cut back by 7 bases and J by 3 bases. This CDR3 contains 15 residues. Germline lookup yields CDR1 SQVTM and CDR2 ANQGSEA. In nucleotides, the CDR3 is TGCAGCGCCCGACTAGCGGGAGGGGGCTACAATGAGCAGTTCTTC. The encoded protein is CSARLAGGGYNEQFF.

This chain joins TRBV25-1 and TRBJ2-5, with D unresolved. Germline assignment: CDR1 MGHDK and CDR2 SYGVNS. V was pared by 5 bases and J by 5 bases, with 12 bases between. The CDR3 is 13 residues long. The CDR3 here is CASSRAPQETQYF. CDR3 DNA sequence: TGTGCCAGCAGTCGGGCCCCACAGGAGACCCAGTACTTC.

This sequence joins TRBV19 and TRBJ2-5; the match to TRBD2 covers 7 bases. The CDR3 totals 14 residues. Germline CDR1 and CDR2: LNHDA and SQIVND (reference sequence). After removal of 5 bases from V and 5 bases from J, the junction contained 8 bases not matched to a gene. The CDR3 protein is CASSEGLDGETQYF. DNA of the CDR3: TGTGCCAGTAGTGAAGGACTAGATGGGGAGACCCAGTACTTC.

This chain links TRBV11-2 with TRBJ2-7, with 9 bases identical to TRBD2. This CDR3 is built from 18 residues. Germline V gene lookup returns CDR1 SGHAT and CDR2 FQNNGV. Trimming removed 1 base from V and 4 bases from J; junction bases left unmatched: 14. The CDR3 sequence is CASSLATGLAGLTYEQYF. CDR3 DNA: TGTGCCAGCAGCTTAGCTACGGGTCTAGCGGGGCTTACATACGAGCAGTACTTC. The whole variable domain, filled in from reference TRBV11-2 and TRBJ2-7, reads EAGVAQSPRYKIIEKRQSVAFWCNPISGHATLYWYQQILGQGPKLLIQFQNNGVVDDSQLPKDRFSAERLKGVDSTLKIQPAKLEDSAVYLCASSLATGLAGLTYEQYFGPGTRLTVT.

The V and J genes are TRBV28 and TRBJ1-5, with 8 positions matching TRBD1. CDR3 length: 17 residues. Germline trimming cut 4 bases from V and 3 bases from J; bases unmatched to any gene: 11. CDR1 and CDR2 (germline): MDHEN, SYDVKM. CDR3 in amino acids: CASSYFQDRVYNQPQHF. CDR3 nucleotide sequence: TGTGCCAGCAGTTACTTTCAGGACAGGGTATACAATCAGCCCCAGCATTTT.

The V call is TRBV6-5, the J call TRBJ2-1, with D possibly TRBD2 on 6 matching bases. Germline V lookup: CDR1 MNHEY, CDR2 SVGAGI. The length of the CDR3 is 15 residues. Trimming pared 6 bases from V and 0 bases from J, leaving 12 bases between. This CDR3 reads CASRRDFTSYNEQFF. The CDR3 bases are TGTGCCAGCAGAAGGGACTTCACCTCCTACAATGAGCAGTTCTTC.

The CDR3 reads CASSEPGPEYYGYTF. The CDR3 DNA reads as TGTGCCAGCAGCGAACCGGGGCCAGAGTACTATGGCTACACCTTC. The J gene is TRBJ1-2, the V gene TRBV9, with D possibly TRBD1 on 5 matching bases. The V end was cut by 3 bases, the J end by 3 bases, with 15 bases between. Per the germline V gene, CDR1 is SGDLS and CDR2 is YYNGEE. This CDR3 has 15 residues.

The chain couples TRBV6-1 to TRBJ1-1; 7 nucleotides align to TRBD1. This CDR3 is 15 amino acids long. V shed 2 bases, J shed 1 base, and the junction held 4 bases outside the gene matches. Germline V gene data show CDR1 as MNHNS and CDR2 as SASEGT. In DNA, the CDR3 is TGTGCCAGCAGTGAAAGGAGACAGGGGAACACTGAAGCTTTCTTT. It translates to CASSERRQGNTEAFF.

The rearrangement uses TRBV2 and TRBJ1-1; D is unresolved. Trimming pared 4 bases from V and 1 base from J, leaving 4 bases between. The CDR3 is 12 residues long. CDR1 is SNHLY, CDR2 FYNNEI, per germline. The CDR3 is CASSVSNTEAFF. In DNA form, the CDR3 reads TGTGCCAGCAGTGTATCGAACACTGAAGCTTTCTTT.

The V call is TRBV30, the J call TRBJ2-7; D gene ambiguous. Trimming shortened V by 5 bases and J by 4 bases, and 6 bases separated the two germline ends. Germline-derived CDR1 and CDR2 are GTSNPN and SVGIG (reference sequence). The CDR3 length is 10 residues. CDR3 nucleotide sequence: TGTGCCTGGGCTGATTACGAGCAGTACTTC. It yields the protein CAWADYEQYF.

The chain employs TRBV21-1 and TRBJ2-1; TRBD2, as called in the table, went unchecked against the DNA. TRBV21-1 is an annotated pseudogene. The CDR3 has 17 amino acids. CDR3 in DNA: TGTGCCAGCAGCAAAGAAAGAAGCGGGAGGTCCTACAATGAGCAGTTCTTC. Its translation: CASSKERSGRSYNEQFF.

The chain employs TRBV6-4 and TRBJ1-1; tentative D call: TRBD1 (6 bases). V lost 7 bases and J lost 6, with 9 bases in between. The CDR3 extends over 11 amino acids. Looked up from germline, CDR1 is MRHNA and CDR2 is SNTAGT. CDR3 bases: TGTGCCAGCAAAAAGGGGGCTGAAGCTTTCTTT. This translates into CASKKGAEAFF.

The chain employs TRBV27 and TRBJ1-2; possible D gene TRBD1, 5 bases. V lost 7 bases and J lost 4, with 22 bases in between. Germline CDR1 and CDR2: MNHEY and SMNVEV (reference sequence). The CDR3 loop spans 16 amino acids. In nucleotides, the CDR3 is TGTGCCAGCAATCAGCGGGGCGGGTCCCCCAGCTATGGCTACACCTTC. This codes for CASNQRGGSPSYGYTF.

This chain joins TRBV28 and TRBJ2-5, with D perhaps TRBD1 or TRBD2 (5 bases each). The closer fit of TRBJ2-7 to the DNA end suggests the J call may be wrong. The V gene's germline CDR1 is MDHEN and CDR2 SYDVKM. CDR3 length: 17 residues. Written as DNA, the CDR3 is TGTGCCAGCAGTTCTCCGGTTGCCGGGACCCAGCTCCACGAGCAGTACTTC. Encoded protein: CASSSPVAGTQLHEQYF.

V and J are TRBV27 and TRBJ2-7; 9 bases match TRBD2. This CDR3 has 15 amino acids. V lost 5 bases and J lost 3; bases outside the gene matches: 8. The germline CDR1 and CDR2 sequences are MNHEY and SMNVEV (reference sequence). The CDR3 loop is CASSRTSGLYYEQYF. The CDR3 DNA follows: TGTGCCAGCAGTCGTACTAGCGGGCTTTACTACGAGCAGTACTTC.